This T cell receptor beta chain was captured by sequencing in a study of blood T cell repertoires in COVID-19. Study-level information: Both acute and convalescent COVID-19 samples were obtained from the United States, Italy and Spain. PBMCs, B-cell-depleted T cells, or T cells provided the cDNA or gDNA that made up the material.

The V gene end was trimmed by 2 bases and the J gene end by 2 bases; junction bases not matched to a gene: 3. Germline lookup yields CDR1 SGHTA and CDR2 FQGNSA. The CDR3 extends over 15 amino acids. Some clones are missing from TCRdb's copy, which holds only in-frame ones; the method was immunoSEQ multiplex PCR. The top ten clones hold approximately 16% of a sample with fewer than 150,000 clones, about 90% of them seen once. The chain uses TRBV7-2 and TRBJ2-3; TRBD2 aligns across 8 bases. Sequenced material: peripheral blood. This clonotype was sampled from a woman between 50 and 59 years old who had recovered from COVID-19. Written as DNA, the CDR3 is TGTGCCAGCAGCTTAACGGGAGGGAACACAGATACGCAGTATTTT. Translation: CASSLTGGNTDTQYF.